This TCR beta chain was identified during a study of cytomegalovirus exposure and HLA in healthy donors. Measured with immunoSEQ multiplex PCR; TCRdb has only the in-frame clones, and not every one. The data contain around 93,000 clones, roughly 85% of them singletons. Concerning this clone: Its specificity is not known.

Study findings and constraints: Published work reported that the classifier diagnosed cytomegalovirus status with high specificity and sensitivity. The study listed under 200 cytomegalovirus-associated TCR beta chains. Subsequent analysis of the roughly 120 validation repertoires found a tendency for first-cohort TCR clusters to co-occur.

While the first cohort had 600 to 800 subjects, the donors belonged to the separate validation cohort of fewer than 150 subjects. The material sequenced was PBMCs. The source of this sequence is a man aged 18 to 30 in good health and CMV-seropositive.

The CDR3 coding sequence is TGTGCCACGACAGGGAGCGAGAGATACAATGAGCAGTTCTTC. Its translation is CATTGSERYNEQFF. The chain uses TRBV10-3 and TRBJ2-1; 7 nucleotides line up with TRBD1. The CDR3 runs 14 residues. The trim removed 10 bases at V and 4 bases at J, leaving 10 bases unmatched. Germline loops: CDR1 ENHRY, CDR2 SYGVKD.